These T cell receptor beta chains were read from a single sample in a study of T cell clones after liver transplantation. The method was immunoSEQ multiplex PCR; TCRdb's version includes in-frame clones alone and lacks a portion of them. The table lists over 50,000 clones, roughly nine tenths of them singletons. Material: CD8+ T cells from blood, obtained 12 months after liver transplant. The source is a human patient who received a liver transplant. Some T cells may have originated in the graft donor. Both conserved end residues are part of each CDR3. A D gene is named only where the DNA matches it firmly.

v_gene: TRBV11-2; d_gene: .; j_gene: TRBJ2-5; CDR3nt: TGTGCCAGCCGGGGGTTAGAAGAGACCCAGTACTTC; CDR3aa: CASRGLEETQYF
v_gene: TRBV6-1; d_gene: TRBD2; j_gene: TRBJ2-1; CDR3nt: TGTGCCAGCAGTGATACTAGCGGAAATTACAATGAGCAGTTCTTC; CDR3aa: CASSDTSGNYNEQFF
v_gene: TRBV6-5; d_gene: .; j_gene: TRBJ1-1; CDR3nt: TGTGCCAGCAGTTCCGGAAACATGAACACTGAAGCTTTCTTT; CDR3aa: CASSSGNMNTEAFF
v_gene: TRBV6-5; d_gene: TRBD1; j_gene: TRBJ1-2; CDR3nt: TGTGCCAGCAGTGAGGGGACAGGGGACTATGGCTACACCTTC; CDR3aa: CASSEGTGDYGYTF
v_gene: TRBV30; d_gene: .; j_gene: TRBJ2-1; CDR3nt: TGTGCCTGGAGTGTACGATGGACCCTGTGGGATGAGCAGTTCTTC; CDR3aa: CAWSVRWTLWDEQFF
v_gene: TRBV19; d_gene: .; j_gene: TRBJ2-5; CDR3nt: TGTGCCAGTAGTCCCTCCGGGAGTTACCAAGAGACCCAGTACTTC; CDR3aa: CASSPSGSYQETQYF
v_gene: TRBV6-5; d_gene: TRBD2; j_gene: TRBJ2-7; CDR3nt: TGTGCCAGCAGCCCGGACGGGGGGAACTACGAGCAGTACTTC; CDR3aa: CASSPDGGNYEQYF
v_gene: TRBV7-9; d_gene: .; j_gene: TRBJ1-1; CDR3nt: TGTGCCAGCAGCTGGATTGGGGGGGCTCGGACTGAAGCTTTCTTT; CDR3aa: CASSWIGGARTEAFF
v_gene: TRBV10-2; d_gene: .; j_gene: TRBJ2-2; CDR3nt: TGCGCCACCTTATCGCAGGGTTTGGGGGAGCTGTTTTTT; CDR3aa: CATLSQGLGELFF
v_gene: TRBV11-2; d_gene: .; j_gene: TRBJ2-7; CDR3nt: TGTGCCAGCAGCTTAGACGGGACCCTAAGCTCCTACGAGCAGTACTTC; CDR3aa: CASSLDGTLSSYEQYF
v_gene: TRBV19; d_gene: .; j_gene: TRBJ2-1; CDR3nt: TGTGCCAGTAGTGCACAGGGTTACAATGAGCAGTTCTTC; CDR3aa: CASSAQGYNEQFF
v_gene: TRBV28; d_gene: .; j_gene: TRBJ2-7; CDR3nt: TGTGCCAGCAGTTTACGAGGGGAGTATACCTACGAGCAGTACTTC; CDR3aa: CASSLRGEYTYEQYF
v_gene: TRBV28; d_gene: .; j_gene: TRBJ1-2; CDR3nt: TGTGCCAGCAGTCCACGTGAGGCGAATGGGCTTTTCTATGGCTACACCTTC; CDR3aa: CASSPREANGLFYGYTF
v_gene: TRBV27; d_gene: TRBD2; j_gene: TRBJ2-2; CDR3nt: TGTGCCAGCGGCGGACTAGCGGAGACCGGGGAGCTGTTTTTT; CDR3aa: CASGGLAETGELFF
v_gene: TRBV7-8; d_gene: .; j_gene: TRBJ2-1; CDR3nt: TGTGCCAGCAGCTTACTGAAGAGGAATGAGCAGTTCTTC; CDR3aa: CASSLLKRNEQFF